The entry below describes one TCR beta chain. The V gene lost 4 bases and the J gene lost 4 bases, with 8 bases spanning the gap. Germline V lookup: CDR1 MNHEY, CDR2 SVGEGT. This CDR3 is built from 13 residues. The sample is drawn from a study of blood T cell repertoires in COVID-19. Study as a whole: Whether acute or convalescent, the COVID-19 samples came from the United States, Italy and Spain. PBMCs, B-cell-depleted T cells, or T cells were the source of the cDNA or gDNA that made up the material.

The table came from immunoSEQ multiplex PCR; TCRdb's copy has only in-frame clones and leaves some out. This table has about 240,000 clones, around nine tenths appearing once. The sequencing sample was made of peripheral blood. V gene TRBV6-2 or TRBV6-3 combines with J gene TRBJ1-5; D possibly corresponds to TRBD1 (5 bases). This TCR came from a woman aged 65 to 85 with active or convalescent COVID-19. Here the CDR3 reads CASSLTENQPQHF. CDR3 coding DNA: TGTGCCAGCAGTTTGACAGAAAATCAGCCCCAGCATTTT.